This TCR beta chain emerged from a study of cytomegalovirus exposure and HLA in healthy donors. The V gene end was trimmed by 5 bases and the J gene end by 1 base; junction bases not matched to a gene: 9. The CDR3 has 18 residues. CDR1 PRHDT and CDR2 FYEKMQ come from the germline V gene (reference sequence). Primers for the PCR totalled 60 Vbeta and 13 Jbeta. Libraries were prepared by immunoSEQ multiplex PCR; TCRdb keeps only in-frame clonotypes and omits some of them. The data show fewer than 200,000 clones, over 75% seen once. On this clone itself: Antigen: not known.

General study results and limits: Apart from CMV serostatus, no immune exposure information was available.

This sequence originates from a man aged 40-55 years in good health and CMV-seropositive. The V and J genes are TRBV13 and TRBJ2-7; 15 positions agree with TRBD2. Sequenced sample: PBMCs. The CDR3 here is CASSRGTSGRPVSYEQYF. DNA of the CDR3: TGTGCCAGCAGCCGAGGGACTAGCGGGAGGCCAGTATCCTACGAGCAGTACTTC.